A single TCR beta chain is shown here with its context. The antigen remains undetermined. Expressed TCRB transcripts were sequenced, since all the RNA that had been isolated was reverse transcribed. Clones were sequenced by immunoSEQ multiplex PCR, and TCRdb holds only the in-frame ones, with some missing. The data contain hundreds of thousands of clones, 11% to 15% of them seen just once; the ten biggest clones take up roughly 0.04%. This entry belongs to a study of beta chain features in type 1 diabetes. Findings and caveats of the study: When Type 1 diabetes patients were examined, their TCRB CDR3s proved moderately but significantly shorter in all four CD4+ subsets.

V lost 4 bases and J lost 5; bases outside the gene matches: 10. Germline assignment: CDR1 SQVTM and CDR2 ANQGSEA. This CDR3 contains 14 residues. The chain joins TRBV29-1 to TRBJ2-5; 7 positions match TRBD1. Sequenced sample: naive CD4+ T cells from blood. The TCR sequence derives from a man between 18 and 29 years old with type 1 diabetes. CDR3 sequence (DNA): TGCAGCGTTGCCCCGACAGGGTCAATGGAGACCCAGTACTTC. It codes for CSVAPTGSMETQYF.